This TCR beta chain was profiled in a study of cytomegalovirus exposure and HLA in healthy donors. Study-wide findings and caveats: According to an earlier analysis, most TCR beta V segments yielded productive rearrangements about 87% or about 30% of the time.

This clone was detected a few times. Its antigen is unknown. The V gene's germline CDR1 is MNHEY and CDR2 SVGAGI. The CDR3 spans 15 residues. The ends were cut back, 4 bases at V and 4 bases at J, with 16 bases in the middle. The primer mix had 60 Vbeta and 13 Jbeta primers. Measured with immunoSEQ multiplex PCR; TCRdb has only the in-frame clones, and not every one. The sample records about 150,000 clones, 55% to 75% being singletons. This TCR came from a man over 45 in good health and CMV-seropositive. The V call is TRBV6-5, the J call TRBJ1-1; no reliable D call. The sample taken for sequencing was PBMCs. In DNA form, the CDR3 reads TGTGCCAGCAGTTCCGGGAATCTCGGAACCACTGAAGCTTTCTTT. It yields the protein CASSSGNLGTTEAFF.